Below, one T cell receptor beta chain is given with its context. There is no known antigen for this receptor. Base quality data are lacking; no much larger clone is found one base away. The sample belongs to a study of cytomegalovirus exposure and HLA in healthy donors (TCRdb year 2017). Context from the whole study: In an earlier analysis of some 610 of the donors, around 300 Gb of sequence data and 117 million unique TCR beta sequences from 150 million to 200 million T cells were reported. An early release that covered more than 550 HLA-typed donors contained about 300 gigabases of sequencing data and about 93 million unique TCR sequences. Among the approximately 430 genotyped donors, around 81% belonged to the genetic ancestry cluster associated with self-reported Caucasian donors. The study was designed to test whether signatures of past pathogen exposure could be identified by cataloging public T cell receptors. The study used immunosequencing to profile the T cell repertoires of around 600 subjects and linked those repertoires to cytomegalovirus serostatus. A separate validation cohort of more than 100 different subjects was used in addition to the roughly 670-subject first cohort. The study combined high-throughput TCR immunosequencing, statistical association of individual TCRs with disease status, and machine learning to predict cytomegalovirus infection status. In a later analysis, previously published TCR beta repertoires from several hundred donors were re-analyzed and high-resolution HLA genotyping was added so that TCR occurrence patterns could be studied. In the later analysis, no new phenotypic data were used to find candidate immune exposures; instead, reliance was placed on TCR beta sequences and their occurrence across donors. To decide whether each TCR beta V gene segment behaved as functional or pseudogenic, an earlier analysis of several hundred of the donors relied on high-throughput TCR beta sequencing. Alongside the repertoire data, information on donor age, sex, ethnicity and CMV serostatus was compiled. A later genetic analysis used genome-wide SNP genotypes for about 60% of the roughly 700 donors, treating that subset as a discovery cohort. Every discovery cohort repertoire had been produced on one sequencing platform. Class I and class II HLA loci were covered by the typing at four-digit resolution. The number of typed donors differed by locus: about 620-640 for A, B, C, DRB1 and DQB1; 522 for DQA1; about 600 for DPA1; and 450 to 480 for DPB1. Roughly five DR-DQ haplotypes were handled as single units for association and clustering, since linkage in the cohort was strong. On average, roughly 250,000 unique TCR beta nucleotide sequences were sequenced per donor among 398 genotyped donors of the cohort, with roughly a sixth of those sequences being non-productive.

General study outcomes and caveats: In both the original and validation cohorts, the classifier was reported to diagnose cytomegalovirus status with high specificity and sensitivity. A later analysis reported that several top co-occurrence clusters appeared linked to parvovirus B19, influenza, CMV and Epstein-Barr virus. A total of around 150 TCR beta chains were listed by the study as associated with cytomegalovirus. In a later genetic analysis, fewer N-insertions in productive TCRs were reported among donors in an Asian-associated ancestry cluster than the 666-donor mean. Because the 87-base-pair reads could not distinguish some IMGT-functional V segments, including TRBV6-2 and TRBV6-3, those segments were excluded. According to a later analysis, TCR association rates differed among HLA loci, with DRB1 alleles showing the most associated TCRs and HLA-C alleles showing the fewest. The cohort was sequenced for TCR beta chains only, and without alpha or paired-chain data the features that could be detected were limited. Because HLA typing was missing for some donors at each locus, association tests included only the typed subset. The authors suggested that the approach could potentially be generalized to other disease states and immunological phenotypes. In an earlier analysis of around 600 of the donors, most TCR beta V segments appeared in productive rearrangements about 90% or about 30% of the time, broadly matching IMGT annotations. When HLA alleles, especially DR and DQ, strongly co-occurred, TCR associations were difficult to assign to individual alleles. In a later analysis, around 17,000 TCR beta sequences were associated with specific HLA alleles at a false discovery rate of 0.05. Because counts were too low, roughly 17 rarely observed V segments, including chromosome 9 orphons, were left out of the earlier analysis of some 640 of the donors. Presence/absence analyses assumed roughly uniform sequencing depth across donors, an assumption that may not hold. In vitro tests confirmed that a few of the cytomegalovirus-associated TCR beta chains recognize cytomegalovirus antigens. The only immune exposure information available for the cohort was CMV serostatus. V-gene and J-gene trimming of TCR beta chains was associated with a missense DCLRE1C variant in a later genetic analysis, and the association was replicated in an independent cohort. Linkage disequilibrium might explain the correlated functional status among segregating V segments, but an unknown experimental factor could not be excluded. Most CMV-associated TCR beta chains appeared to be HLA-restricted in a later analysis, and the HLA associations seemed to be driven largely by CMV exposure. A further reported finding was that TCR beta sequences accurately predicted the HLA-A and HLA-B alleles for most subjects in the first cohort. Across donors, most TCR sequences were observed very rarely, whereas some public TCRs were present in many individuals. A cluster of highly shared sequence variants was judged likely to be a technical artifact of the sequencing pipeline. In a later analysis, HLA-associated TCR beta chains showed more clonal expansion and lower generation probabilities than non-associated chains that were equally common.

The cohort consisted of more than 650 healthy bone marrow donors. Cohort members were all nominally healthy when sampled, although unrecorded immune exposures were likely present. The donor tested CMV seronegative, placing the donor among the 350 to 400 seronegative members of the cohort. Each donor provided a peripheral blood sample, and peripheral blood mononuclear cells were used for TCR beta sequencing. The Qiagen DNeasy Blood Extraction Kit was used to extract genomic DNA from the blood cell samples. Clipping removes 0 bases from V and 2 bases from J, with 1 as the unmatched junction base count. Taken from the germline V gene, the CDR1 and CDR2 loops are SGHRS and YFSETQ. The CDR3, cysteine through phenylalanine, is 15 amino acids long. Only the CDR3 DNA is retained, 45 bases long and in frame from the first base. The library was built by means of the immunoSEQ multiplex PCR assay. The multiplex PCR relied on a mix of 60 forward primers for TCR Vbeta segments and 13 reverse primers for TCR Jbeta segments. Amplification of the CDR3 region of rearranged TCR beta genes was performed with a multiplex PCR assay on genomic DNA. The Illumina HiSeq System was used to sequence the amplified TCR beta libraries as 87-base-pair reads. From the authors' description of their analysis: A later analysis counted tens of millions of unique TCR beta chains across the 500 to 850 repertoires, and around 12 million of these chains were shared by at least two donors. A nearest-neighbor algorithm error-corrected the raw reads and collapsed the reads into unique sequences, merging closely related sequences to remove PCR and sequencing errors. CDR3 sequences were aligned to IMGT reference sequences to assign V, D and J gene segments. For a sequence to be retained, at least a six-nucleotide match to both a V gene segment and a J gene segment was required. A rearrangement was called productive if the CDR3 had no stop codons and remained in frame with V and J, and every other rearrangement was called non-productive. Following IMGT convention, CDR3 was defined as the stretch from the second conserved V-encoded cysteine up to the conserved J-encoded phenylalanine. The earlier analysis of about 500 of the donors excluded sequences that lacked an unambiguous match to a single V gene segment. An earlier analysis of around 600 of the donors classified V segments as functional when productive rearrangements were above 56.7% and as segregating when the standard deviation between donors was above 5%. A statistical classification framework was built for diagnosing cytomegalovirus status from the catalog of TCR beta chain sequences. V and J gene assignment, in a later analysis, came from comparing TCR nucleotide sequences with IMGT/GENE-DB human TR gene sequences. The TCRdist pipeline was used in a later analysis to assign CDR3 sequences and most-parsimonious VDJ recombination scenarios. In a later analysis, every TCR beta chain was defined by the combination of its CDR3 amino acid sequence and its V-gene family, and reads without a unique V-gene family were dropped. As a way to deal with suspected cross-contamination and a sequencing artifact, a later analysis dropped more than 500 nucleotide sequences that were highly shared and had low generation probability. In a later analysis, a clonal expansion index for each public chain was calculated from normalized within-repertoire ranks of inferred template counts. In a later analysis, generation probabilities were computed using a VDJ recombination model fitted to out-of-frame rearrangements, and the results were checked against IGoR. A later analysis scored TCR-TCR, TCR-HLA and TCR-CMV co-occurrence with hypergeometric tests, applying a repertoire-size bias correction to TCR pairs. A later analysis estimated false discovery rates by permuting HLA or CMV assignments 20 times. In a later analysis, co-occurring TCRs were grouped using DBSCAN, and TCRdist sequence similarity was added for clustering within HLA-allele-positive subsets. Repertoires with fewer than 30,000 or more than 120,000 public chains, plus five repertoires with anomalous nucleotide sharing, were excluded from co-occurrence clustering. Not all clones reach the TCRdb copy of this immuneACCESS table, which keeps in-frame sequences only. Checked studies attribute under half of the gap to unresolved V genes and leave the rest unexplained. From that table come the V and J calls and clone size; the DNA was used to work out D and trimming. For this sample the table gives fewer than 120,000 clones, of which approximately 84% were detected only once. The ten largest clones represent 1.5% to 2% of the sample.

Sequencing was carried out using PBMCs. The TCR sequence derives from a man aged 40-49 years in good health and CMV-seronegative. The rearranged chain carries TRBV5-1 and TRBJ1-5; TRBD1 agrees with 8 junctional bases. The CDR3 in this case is CASSLGTGRNQPQHF. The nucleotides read TGCGCCAGCAGCTTGGGGACAGGGCGCAATCAGCCCCAGCATTTT.